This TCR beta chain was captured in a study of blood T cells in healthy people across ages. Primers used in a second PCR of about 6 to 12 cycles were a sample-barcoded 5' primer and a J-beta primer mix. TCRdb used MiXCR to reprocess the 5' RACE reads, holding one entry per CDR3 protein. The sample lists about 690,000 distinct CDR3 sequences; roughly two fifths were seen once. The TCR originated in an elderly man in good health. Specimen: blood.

The CDR3 here is CASCAQASNQPQHF. Here the CDR3 DNA reads TGTGCCAGCTGTGCCCAGGCTAGCAATCAGCCCCAGCATTTT. This sequence joins TRBV12-3 or TRBV12-4 and TRBJ1-5, with no clear D. V gave up 8 bases and J gave up 0 bases, with 11 bases separating them. The CDR3 has 14 residues.